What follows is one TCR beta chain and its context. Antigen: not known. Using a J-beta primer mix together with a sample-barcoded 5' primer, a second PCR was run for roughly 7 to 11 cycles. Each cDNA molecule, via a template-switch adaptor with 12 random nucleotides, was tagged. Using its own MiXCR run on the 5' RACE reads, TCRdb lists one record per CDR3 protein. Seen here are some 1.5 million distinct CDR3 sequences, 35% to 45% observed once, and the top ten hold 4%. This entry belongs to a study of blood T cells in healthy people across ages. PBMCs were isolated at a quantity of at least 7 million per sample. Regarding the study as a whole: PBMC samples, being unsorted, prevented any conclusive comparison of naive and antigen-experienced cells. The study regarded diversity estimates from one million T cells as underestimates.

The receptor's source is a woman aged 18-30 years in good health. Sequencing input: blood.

This chain's CDR3 is CASSPGPYTDTQYF. CDR3 DNA: TGTGCCAGCAGTCCTGGGCCTTACACAGATACGCAGTATTTT. This chain links TRBV12-3 or TRBV12-4 with TRBJ2-3, with no clear D. The CDR3 spans 14 residues. V lost 5 bases and J 2 bases, leaving 11 bases between the germline ends.